This T cell receptor (beta chain) was identified during a study of cytomegalovirus exposure and HLA in healthy donors. The assay was immunoSEQ multiplex PCR, and TCRdb's table has in-frame clones only and misses some. The data show approximately 220,000 clones, around 80% seen once. Comments on this clone: Its target is unknown.

Germline V lookup: CDR1 GTSNPN, CDR2 SVGIG (reference sequence). The CDR3 contains 17 residues. V trimming: 4 bases; J trimming: 1 base; junction bases outside the gene matches: 14. Study-wide results and caveats: In vitro confirmation showed three CMV-associated chains to be CMV antigen specific. Some TCR beta chains (more than 150 of them) were listed as cytomegalovirus-associated.

The chain carries TRBV30 and TRBJ1-1; TRBD1 agrees at 8 bases. Sequenced input: PBMCs. The clonotype was recovered from a woman in her twenties or thirties in good health and CMV-seropositive. The CDR3 here is CAWMGGTGRDRNTEAFF. In DNA form, the CDR3 reads TGTGCCTGGATGGGTGGGACAGGTAGGGATCGGAACACTGAAGCTTTCTTT.